This TCR beta chain was documented in a study of T cells in localized non-small cell lung cancer. CDR1 and CDR2 from the germline V gene are SGHNT and YYREEE (reference sequence). The CDR3 has 17 amino acids. V was pared by 0 bases and J by 0 bases, with 13 bases between. Clones were read by immunoSEQ multiplex PCR, and TCRdb kept only the in-frame ones, dropping some. Here the sample spans over 30,000 clones, 65% to 90% being singletons. As for this clone: The target antigen is unknown.

Study conclusions and caveats: Sequencing covered just one tumor region, so heterogeneity cannot be ruled out.

Sequences were derived from peripheral blood, sampled before any cancer treatment. The rearrangement links TRBV5-4 to TRBJ1-3, with D possibly matching TRBD1 (6 bases). The source is a male donor aged 60 or over with stage III lung adenocarcinoma. The CDR3, as DNA: TGTGCCAGCAGCTTGGCAGAACAGGGCCGCTCTGGAAACACCATATATTTT. Translating it yields CASSLAEQGRSGNTIYF.